This TCR beta chain was sequenced during a study of OX40 agonist ivuxolimab in advanced cancers. At the level of the study: An anti-OX40 (CD134) antibody with agonistic activity, ivuxolimab, was administered to patients. Those enrolled were 82.7% male, with a mean age of around 55 years and ages from 23 to 79. Patients were infused with ivuxolimab every 2 weeks at 0.01 to 10 mg/kg.

Autoimmune disease history or systemic immunosuppression led to patients being barred. The data were produced by immunoSEQ multiplex PCR, yet TCRdb's version contains in-frame clones alone and is incomplete. The table lists 58,000 or so clones, roughly 83% of them singletons, with approximately 0.63% in the top ten. The sequenced sample was CD4+ or CD8+ T cells sorted from blood, obtained in a trial of the OX40 agonist ivuxolimab. The sequence came from an adult with an advanced solid tumor such as melanoma, head and neck, liver or kidney cancer.

As DNA, the CDR3 is TGTGCCAGTAGGACTTTGGCGATGGGGAACTCTGGGGCCAACGTCCTGACTTTC. This sequence encodes CASRTLAMGNSGANVLTF. The chain joins TRBV19 to TRBJ2-6; D is unresolved. V was pared by 6 bases and J by 0 bases, with 18 bases between. The CDR3 extends over 18 amino acids. The germline gives CDR1 LNHDA, CDR2 SQIVND (reference sequence).